This T cell receptor (beta chain) was sequenced for a study of blood T cells in healthy people across ages. Combining a sample-barcoded 5' primer with a J-beta primer mix, a second PCR ran for roughly 6 to 11 cycles. Each CDR3 protein is one row after TCRdb ran MiXCR on the 5' RACE reads. Here the sample spans about 1,000,000 distinct CDR3 sequences, less than 50% being singletons. The CDR3 has 15 amino acids. Germline lookup yields CDR1 SQVTM and CDR2 ANQGSEA. V lost 0 bases to trimming and J lost 0 bases, with 12 bases between them. Study results and limitations: There was no known CMV status for donors, so expanded clonotype changes were possibly confounded.

This clonotype came up many times. The target antigen is unknown. Those donating, healthy Caucasian individuals from Russia, were aged roughly 6 to 90. V usage is TRBV29-1 and J usage is TRBJ2-7; the D is unclear. Sequencing input: blood. The origin of this receptor is a woman aged 60-75 years in good health. The CDR3 nucleotides are TGCAGCGTTGAAGAGGCAAGGACGGGCTCCTACGAGCAGTACTTC. This encodes CSVEEARTGSYEQYF.